One sample yielded the 20 T cell receptor beta chains listed below, sequenced in a study of identical twins. TCRdb re-derived calls from the 5' RACE reads in MiXCR, one entry per CDR3 protein. The sample has some 760,000 distinct CDR3 sequences, 18% seen once. This same sample was also part of a study on T cells expressing NK-cell markers.

Material: PBMCs. These receptors were collected from a woman aged 18-29 years in good health.

This clonotype was seen a few times. CDR3 residues: CATSGFLAGSEDTQYF. The DNA for the CDR3 is TGTGCCACCAGCGGGTTTCTAGCGGGCTCAGAAGATACGCAGTATTTT. The chain has TRBV15 and TRBJ2-3; 8 bases line up with TRBD2. Germline V CDR1 and CDR2: LNHNV, YYDKDF (reference sequence). CDR3 size: 16 residues. V shed 5 bases and J 5 bases; nucleotides not matched to a gene: 12.

The rearrangement joins TRBV12-3 or TRBV12-4 to TRBJ1-2; D uncertain. There are 14 residues in the CDR3. Trimming took 3 bases from V and 2 from J, leaving 10 bases between them. CDR3 in amino acids: CASSFQGPNYGYTF. DNA of the CDR3: TGTGCCAGCAGTTTCCAAGGACCCAACTATGGCTACACCTTC.

The table lists this clonotype with many counts. V and J are TRBV29-1 and TRBJ2-7, with TRBD2 matching over 13 bases. Trimming took 7 bases from V and 5 from J; bases not matched to a gene: 2. The germline gives CDR1 SQVTM, CDR2 ANQGSEA. The CDR3 is made up of 12 amino acids. This CDR3 reads CSGTSGRDEQYF. In DNA, the CDR3 is TGCAGCGGGACTAGCGGGAGAGACGAGCAGTACTTC.

V gene TRBV7-9 combines with J gene TRBJ2-7, with a possible D match to TRBD1 (6 bases). The germline V gene encodes CDR1 SEHNR and CDR2 FQNEAQ (reference sequence). The CDR3 sequence is 16 residues long. The V gene lost 5 bases and the J gene lost 4 bases, with 21 bases spanning the gap. The CDR3 spells CASSPTLAGVKYEQYF. CDR3 bases: TGTGCCAGCAGCCCGACTTTGGCAGGGGTGAAATACGAGCAGTACTTC.

This clonotype has a handful of counts. This chain links TRBV20-1 with TRBJ1-1; 7 positions agree with TRBD1. The length of the CDR3 is 13 residues. The germline gives CDR1 DFQATT, CDR2 SNEGSKA (reference sequence). After removal of 5 bases from V and 6 bases from J, the junction contained 9 bases not matched to a gene. The CDR3 protein is CSAGLTGRAEAFF. The CDR3 coding sequence is TGCAGTGCTGGACTGACAGGGCGGGCTGAAGCTTTCTTT.

The chain combines TRBV2 with TRBJ1-5; D unclear. Germline CDR1 SNHLY, CDR2 FYNNEI. V was trimmed by 7 bases and J by 3 bases, leaving 7 bases between them. The CDR3 length is 12 residues. The CDR3: CASMAVNQPQHF. CDR3 bases: TGTGCCAGCATGGCCGTCAATCAGCCCCAGCATTTT.

The V gene is TRBV9, the J gene TRBJ1-2; no clear D. The CDR3 has 14 amino acids. Germline V gene sequence: CDR1 SGDLS, CDR2 YYNGEE. V dropped 4 bases and J dropped 2 bases, with 12 bases sitting between them. CDR3 sequence reads: CASSSGLTNYGYTF. CDR3 DNA sequence: TGTGCCAGCAGCTCCGGTCTCACCAACTATGGCTACACCTTC.

This clonotype has a handful of counts. The genes are TRBV7-3 and TRBJ2-3; D gene unclear. Trimming left V 5 bases short and J 5 bases short, with 11 bases between. Germline V gene data show CDR1 as SGHTA and CDR2 as FQGTGA. This CDR3 has 13 residues. CDR3 in amino acids: CASSLYREDTQYF. CDR3 nucleotide sequence: TGTGCCAGCAGCCTTTATCGAGAAGATACGCAGTATTTT.

The chain employs TRBV12-3 or TRBV12-4 and TRBJ2-1; D is possibly TRBD2 (7 bases). The CDR3 has 15 amino acids. Deletions cut 5 bases from V and 0 bases from J, with 11 bases between. Written as DNA, the CDR3 is TGTGCCAGCAGTCGAGCGGGACACTCCTACAATGAGCAGTTCTTC. Its translation is CASSRAGHSYNEQFF.

This chain connects TRBV7-2 to TRBJ2-5; D remains ambiguous. The CDR3 contains 11 residues. V lost 8 bases and J lost 1, with 5 bases in between. Germline values: CDR1 SGHTA, CDR2 FQGNSA. Here the CDR3 DNA reads TGTGCCAGCGTGGGCCAAGAGACCCAGTACTTC. It translates to CASVGQETQYF.

The rearrangement links TRBV10-3 to TRBJ1-1; D is unresolved. The V gene lost 2 bases and the J gene lost 2 bases, with 6 bases spanning the gap. The CDR3 is 13 amino acids. Germline V gene lookup returns CDR1 ENHRY and CDR2 SYGVKD. In nucleotides, the CDR3 is TGTGCCATCAGTGAGAGATTCAACACTGAAGCTTTCTTT. Translated, it gives CAISERFNTEAFF.

This clonotype was seen at least ten times. Here the CDR3 reads CASSPDRATEAFF. Here the CDR3 DNA reads TGTGCCAGCAGCCCGGACAGGGCCACTGAAGCTTTCTTT. V gene TRBV7-9 combines with J gene TRBJ1-1; 8 bases fit TRBD1. The germline gives CDR1 SEHNR, CDR2 FQNEAQ (reference sequence). The ends lost 5 bases at V and 4 bases at J; junction bases unmatched: 3. The CDR3 consists of 13 residues.

The J gene is TRBJ2-7, the V gene TRBV20-1; D gene unclear. The germline V and J ends were trimmed by 3 bases and 7 bases, with 25 bases remaining between them. This CDR3 has 16 amino acids. Per the germline V gene, CDR1 is DFQATT and CDR2 is SNEGSKA (reference sequence). The CDR3 spells CSASYVWSSRTREQYF. CDR3 nucleotides: TGCAGTGCTAGCTACGTTTGGTCTAGTCGCACGCGGGAGCAGTACTTC.

The chain has TRBV5-1 and TRBJ2-7; D unresolved. In germline, CDR1 is SGHRS, CDR2 YFSETQ. Trimming removed 0 bases at V and 0 bases at J, with 13 bases between. The CDR3 sequence is 16 residues long. CDR3 residues: CASSLEPQPSSYEQYF. The CDR3 DNA follows: TGCGCCAGCAGCTTGGAACCCCAGCCCAGCTCCTACGAGCAGTACTTC.

The rearrangement links TRBV2 to TRBJ1-4; 8 bases map to TRBD1. Per germline, CDR1 SNHLY and CDR2 FYNNEI. The junction had 3 bases not matched to a gene; V was cut back by 4 bases and J by 14 bases. The CDR3 contains 11 residues. This CDR3 is CASSGQGRLFF. In nucleotides, the CDR3 is TGTGCCAGCAGTGGACAGGGGCGTCTGTTTTTT. Combining the CDR3 with reference TRBV2 and TRBJ1-4 gives the whole variable domain EPEVTQTPSHQVTQMGQEVILRCVPISNHLYFYWYRQILGQKVEFLVSFYNNEISEKSEIFDDQFSVERPDGSNFTLKIRSTKLEDSAMYFCASSGQGRLFFGSGTQLSVL.

The chain carries TRBV11-2 and TRBJ2-5; 7 bases are shared with TRBD2. Trimming cost V 1 base and J 1 base; bases outside gene matches: 3. This CDR3 has 15 amino acids. The germline gives CDR1 SGHAT, CDR2 FQNNGV. CDR3 in DNA: TGTGCCAGCAGCTTAGGGACTAGGCTCCAAGAGACCCAGTACTTC. This gives the protein CASSLGTRLQETQYF.

This clonotype was picked up one time. The chain is built from TRBV3-1 and TRBJ2-1, with D possibly matching TRBD2 (6 bases). CDR1 and CDR2 (germline): LGHDT, YNNKEL (reference sequence). The CDR3 runs to 17 residues. Trimming left V 0 bases short and J 4 bases short, with 16 bases between. CDR3 region: CASSQDSMEGLYNEQFF. CDR3 bases: TGTGCCAGCAGCCAAGATTCTATGGAGGGCCTTTACAATGAGCAGTTCTTC.

This clonotype was detected a few times. The CDR3 coding sequence is TGTGCCAGCAGCGGCGGCGGGGGGACGAGTGGGGAGACCCAGTACTTC. Residues: CASSGGGGTSGETQYF. The chain joins TRBV4-2 to TRBJ2-5; 8 positions match TRBD2. The CDR3 extends over 16 amino acids. After removal of 5 bases from V and 5 bases from J, the junction contained 13 bases not matched to a gene. Germline lookup yields CDR1 LGHNA and CDR2 YNFKEQ.

This chain joins TRBV12-3 or TRBV12-4 and TRBJ2-5; possible D gene TRBD2, 5 bases. The V gene lost 10 bases and the J gene lost 2 bases, with 11 bases spanning the gap. CDR3 length equals 12 residues. CDR3 DNA sequence: TGTGCCACCGGGGTTAGGCAAGAGACCCAGTACTTC. Protein sequence: CATGVRQETQYF.

This chain uses TRBV12-3 or TRBV12-4 with TRBJ1-5; 7 bases agree with TRBD1. This CDR3 region has 15 residues. V trimming: 2 bases; J trimming: 4 bases; junction bases outside the gene matches: 5. In DNA form, the CDR3 reads TGTGCCAGCAGTTTACAGGGACAGCGAAATCAGCCCCAGCATTTT. As protein: CASSLQGQRNQPQHF.